This T cell receptor (beta chain) originates from a study of T cell repertoires in cytomegalovirus infection. Background on the study: Matching HLA type and CMV infection were both indicated by public TCR beta signatures. Whole-study results and caveats: HLA-C-restricted CMV clonotypes gave the most frequent clonotype in two of eight donors.

This clonotype was recorded many times. What it binds is unknown. V lost 5 bases and J lost 4, with 8 bases in between. There are 12 residues in the CDR3. Germline V lookup: CDR1 SGHTA, CDR2 FQGNSA. Each CDR3 protein is one row after TCRdb ran MiXCR on the reads. Among about 190,000 distinct CDR3 sequences listed, about a tenth were seen once. The material sequenced was PBMCs. This TCR came from a human donor in good health (CMV status not recorded). Some clones in this sample may be carry-over from other donors' samples. V usage is TRBV7-2 and J usage is TRBJ1-2; D gene ambiguous. In nucleotides, the CDR3 is TGTGCCAGCAGCCAAAATGTCTATGGCTACACCTTC. Amino acid sequence: CASSQNVYGYTF.